This TCR beta chain is drawn from a study of cytomegalovirus exposure and HLA in healthy donors (dated by TCRdb to the late 2010s). About the investigation overall: According to an earlier analysis of a few hundred of the donors, roughly 180 million T cells yielded over 90 million unique TCR beta sequences and 276 Gb of sequence data. Roughly 5 DR-DQ haplotypes were handled as single units for association and clustering, since linkage in the cohort was strong. Among 300 to 450 genotyped donors of the cohort, an average of approximately 240,000 unique TCR beta nucleotide sequences were sequenced per donor, roughly a sixth of them non-productive. The study used immunosequencing to profile the T cell repertoires of approximately 640 subjects and linked those repertoires to cytomegalovirus serostatus. An earlier analysis of approximately 630 of the donors applied high-throughput TCR beta sequencing to assess whether each TCR beta V gene segment acted as functional or pseudogenic. Along with the approximately 600-subject first cohort, a separate validation cohort of some 130 different subjects was used. Typing coverage varied by locus: about 629-630 donors for A, B, C, DRB1 and DQB1; roughly 510 for DQA1; about 600 for DPA1; roughly 450 for DPB1. All discovery cohort repertoires had been generated on a single sequencing platform. The study aimed to test whether cataloging public T cell receptors could reveal signatures of past pathogen exposure. Of the roughly 400 genotyped donors, 81% were placed in the genetic ancestry cluster associated with self-reported Caucasian donors. Alongside the repertoire data, information on donor age, sex, ethnicity and CMV serostatus was compiled. The study combined high-throughput TCR immunosequencing, statistical association of individual TCRs with disease status, and machine learning to predict cytomegalovirus infection status. Approximately 310 gigabases of sequencing data and roughly 80 million unique TCR sequences made up an early release that covered approximately 700 HLA-typed donors. The later analysis used no new phenotypic data to find candidate immune exposures, relying instead on TCR beta sequences and their occurrence across donors. To study patterns of TCR occurrence, a later analysis re-analyzed previously published TCR beta repertoires from several hundred donors and added high-resolution HLA genotyping. Class I and class II HLA loci were covered by the typing at four-digit resolution. Genome-wide SNP genotypes for about three fifths of the roughly 670 donors were used in a later genetic analysis, which treated that subset as a discovery cohort.

The cohort consisted of 600 to 700 healthy bone marrow donors. At the time of sampling, all cohort members were nominally healthy, though unrecorded immune exposures were likely present. The donor tested CMV seropositive and was one of the 289 seropositive cohort members. Each donor provided a peripheral blood sample, and peripheral blood mononuclear cells were used for TCR beta sequencing. Genomic DNA was extracted from the blood cell samples with the Qiagen DNeasy Blood Extraction Kit. Broader findings and caveats from the paper: While some public TCRs were present in many individuals, most TCR sequences turned up only very rarely across donors. The only immune exposure information available for the cohort was CMV serostatus. The classifier was reported to diagnose cytomegalovirus status with high specificity and sensitivity in both the original and validation cohorts. Because HLA typing was unavailable for some donors at each locus, only the typed subset was used in association tests. In a later genetic analysis, a missense DCLRE1C variant was associated with V-gene and J-gene trimming of TCR beta chains, and the association was replicated in an independent cohort. In a later analysis, the rate of TCR association differed among HLA loci, with DRB1 alleles having the most associated TCRs and HLA-C alleles having the fewest. According to a later analysis, most CMV-associated TCR beta chains appeared to be HLA-restricted, and the HLA associations seemed to be driven largely by CMV exposure. In the study, 150 to 200 TCR beta chains were listed as associated with cytomegalovirus. In vitro tests confirmed that a few of the cytomegalovirus-associated TCR beta chains recognize cytomegalovirus antigens. Compared with equally common non-associated chains, HLA-associated TCR beta chains in a later analysis were more clonally expanded and had lower generation probabilities. A later analysis reported that several top co-occurrence clusters appeared linked to parvovirus B19, influenza, CMV and Epstein-Barr virus. Some IMGT-functional V segments, including TRBV6-2 and TRBV6-3, could not be told apart with the 87-base-pair reads, so those segments were excluded. The authors suggested that the approach could potentially be generalized to other disease states and immunological phenotypes. Because counts were too low, around 18 rarely observed V segments, including chromosome 9 orphons, were left out of the earlier analysis of about 620 of the donors. A group of highly shared sequence variants was considered likely to be a technical artifact of the sequencing pipeline. Sequencing depth was assumed to be roughly uniform across donors in the presence/absence analyses, though that assumption may not hold. Broadly in line with IMGT annotations, most TCR beta V segments showed up in productive rearrangements about 90% or about 30% of the time in an earlier analysis of about 500 of the donors. Specific HLA alleles were associated with around 18,000 TCR beta sequences at a false discovery rate of 0.05 in a later analysis. A further reported finding was that TCR beta sequences accurately predicted the HLA-A and HLA-B alleles for most subjects in the first cohort. Correlated functional status among segregating V segments might be attributable to linkage disequilibrium, but an unknown experimental factor could not be ruled out. Only TCR beta chains were sequenced in this cohort, and the absence of alpha or paired-chain data limited detectable features. A later genetic analysis reported fewer N-insertions in productive TCRs among donors in an Asian-associated ancestry cluster than the roughly 650-donor mean. When HLA alleles, especially DR and DQ, strongly co-occurred, TCR associations were difficult to assign to individual alleles.

Libraries were constructed by the immunoSEQ multiplex PCR assay. For the multiplex PCR, a mixture combining 60 forward primers for TCR Vbeta segments and 13 reverse primers for TCR Jbeta segments was used. The CDR3 region of rearranged TCR beta genes was amplified from genomic DNA by a multiplex PCR assay. The amplified TCR beta libraries were sequenced on the Illumina HiSeq System as 87-base-pair reads. The authors' pipeline ran thus. A later analysis counted 75 million to 100 million unique TCR beta chains across the 666 repertoires, and some 11 million of these chains were shared by at least two donors. A nearest-neighbor algorithm error-corrected the raw reads and collapsed the reads into unique sequences, merging closely related sequences to remove PCR and sequencing errors. Alignment of CDR3 sequences to IMGT reference sequences was used to assign V, D and J gene segments. For a sequence to be retained, a match of at least six nucleotides was required to both a V gene segment and a J gene segment. A rearrangement was called productive if the CDR3 had no stop codons and remained in frame with V and J, and every other rearrangement was called non-productive. CDR3 was defined according to IMGT convention as the region running from the second conserved V-encoded cysteine to the conserved J-encoded phenylalanine. In an earlier analysis of more than 550 of the donors, sequences lacking an unambiguous match to a single V gene segment were excluded. In an earlier analysis of some 590 of the donors, V segments were called functional above 56.7% productive rearrangements and were called segregating when the between-donor standard deviation exceeded 5%. To diagnose cytomegalovirus status from the catalog of TCR beta chain sequences, a statistical classification framework was built. In a later analysis, V and J genes were assigned by comparing TCR nucleotide sequences against IMGT/GENE-DB human TR gene sequences. Using the TCRdist pipeline, a later analysis assigned CDR3 sequences along with most-parsimonious VDJ recombination scenarios. A later analysis defined each TCR beta chain by its CDR3 amino acid sequence plus V-gene family, and excluded reads lacking a unique V-gene family. A later analysis removed 592 highly shared, low-generation-probability nucleotide sequences to deal with suspected cross-contamination and a sequencing artifact. A later analysis calculated a clonal expansion index for each public chain from normalized within-repertoire ranks of inferred template counts. In a later analysis, generation probabilities were computed with a VDJ recombination model fitted to out-of-frame rearrangements, and the resulting probabilities were checked against IGoR. Hypergeometric tests were used in a later analysis to score TCR-TCR, TCR-HLA and TCR-CMV co-occurrence, with a repertoire-size bias correction applied to the TCR pairs. False discovery rates were estimated in a later analysis by permuting HLA or CMV assignments 20 times. In a later analysis, co-occurring TCRs were grouped with DBSCAN, and TCRdist sequence similarity was added when clustering was performed within HLA-allele-positive subsets. For co-occurrence clustering, repertoires with fewer than 30,000 or more than 120,000 public chains were excluded, along with roughly five repertoires with anomalous nucleotide sharing. TCRdb obtained this table from immuneACCESS and retained in-frame rearrangements with V and J assigned. These tables miss some clones; where compared with another copy, unresolved V genes account for less than half of the shortfall, and the remainder is unexplained. V and J calls and clone size are as listed in that table; D and trimming were resolved from the DNA. Present in this sample are 140,000 to 150,000 clones, 60% to 80% of which were seen just once. The leading ten clones occupy around 7.1% of the sample.

Ends trimmed: V by 0 bases, J by 7 bases; bases unmatched to a gene: 11. From its cysteine to its phenylalanine, the CDR3 spans 16 amino acids. Only the CDR3 portion is preserved as DNA: 48 bases, with reading frame beginning at the first base. The germline V gene (reference sequence) gives CDR1 as SGHNT and CDR2 as YYREEE. Worth noting for this clone: Its antigen specificity is not known. No much larger clonotype is one base removed from it; base qualities were not supplied.

Sequencing input: PBMCs. Recombination linked TRBV5-4 to TRBJ2-7, and TRBD1 matches 9 of the central bases. This sequence originates from a woman between 40 and 50 years old in good health and CMV-seropositive. The DNA sequence is TGTGCCAGCAGCTTGGGGACAGGGGTCCAAGGAAGGGAGCAGTACTTC. Its translation reads: CASSLGTGVQGREQYF.